This T cell receptor beta chain was obtained from a study of blood T cell repertoires in COVID-19. This CDR3 contains 12 residues. The germline V gene has CDR1 PRHDT and CDR2 FYEKMQ (reference sequence). V lost 5 bases to trimming and J lost 3 bases, with 5 bases between them. Here immunoSEQ multiplex PCR was the method, and the copy in TCRdb shows in-frame clones only, minus some. Among approximately 130,000 clones, approximately 86% were seen once, and the ten largest hold around 2.3%. Sequencing was performed on PBMCs or T cells enriched from blood (not recorded which). The source is a woman between 50 and 59 years old who had recovered from COVID-19. V gene TRBV13 combines with J gene TRBJ2-1; unclear D gene. The DNA of the CDR3 is TGTGCCAGCAGCATAAACTACAATGAGCAGTTCTTC. Protein sequence: CASSINYNEQFF.